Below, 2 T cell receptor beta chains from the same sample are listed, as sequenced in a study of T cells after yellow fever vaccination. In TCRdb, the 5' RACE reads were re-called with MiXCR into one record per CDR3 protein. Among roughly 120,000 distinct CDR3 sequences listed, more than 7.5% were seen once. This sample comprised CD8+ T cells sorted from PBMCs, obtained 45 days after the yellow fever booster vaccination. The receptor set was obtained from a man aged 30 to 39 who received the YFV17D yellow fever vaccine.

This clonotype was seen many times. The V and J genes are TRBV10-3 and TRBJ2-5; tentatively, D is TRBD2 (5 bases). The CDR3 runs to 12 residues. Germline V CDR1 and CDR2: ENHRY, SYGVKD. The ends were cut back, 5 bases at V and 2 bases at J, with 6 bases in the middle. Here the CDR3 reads CAISREQETQYF. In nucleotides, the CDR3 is TGTGCCATCAGTCGGGAACAAGAGACCCAGTACTTC.

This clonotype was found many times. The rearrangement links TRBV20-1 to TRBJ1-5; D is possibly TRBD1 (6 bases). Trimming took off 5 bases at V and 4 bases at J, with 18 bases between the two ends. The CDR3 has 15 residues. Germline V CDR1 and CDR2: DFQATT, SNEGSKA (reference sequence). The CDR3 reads CSAGIDRYGNQPQHF. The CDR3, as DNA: TGCAGTGCTGGGATAGACAGGTATGGAAATCAGCCCCAGCATTTT.